One and the same sample provided the 19 T cell receptor beta chains below, sequenced in a study of vaccination effects on CD4 cells after COVID-19 (dated by TCRdb to between 2021 and 2024). Receptor amplification or capture employed the immunoSEQ multiplex PCR assay. TCRdb limited this immuneACCESS table to in-frame rearrangements with V and J called. A share of clones is missing; checked studies link under half to unresolved V genes, and the rest is unexplained. The sample yields over 65,000 clones; roughly three quarters were counted once. In total, the top ten clones hold around 2.1% of the sample. After more than 9 days of culture, CD4+ T cells were isolated with the EasySep CD4+ T cell isolation kit. Their antigen targets remain unknown. This material consisted of CD4+ T cells from PBMCs cultured without peptide, taken before COVID-19 vaccination. The receptor set was obtained from a human donor who received a COVID-19 vaccine.

The V call is TRBV7-9, the J call TRBJ1-3; D possibly corresponds to TRBD1 (5 bases). The CDR3 has 16 residues. V was trimmed by 5 bases and J by 0 bases, leaving 14 bases between them. Germline V CDR1 and CDR2: SEHNR, FQNEAQ (reference sequence). DNA of the CDR3: TGTGCCAGCAGCCCGTGGGGCATGAGCTCTGGAAACACCATATATTTT. Its translation: CASSPWGMSSGNTIYF.

This chain links TRBV10-3 with TRBJ2-3, with unresolved D. The CDR3 sequence is 14 residues long. V was clipped by 4 bases and J by 6 bases, with 14 bases between them. CDR1 is ENHRY and CDR2 is SYGVKD in the germline V gene. DNA for the CDR3: TGTGCCATCAGTGCGCCCGGATCCGGGGATACGCAGTATTTT. Residues: CAISAPGSGDTQYF.

The V and J genes are TRBV5-4 and TRBJ1-6, with D unresolved. V lost 3 bases to trimming and J lost 0 bases, with 10 bases between them. This CDR3 spans 16 amino acids. From germline, CDR1 is SGHNT and CDR2 YYREEE (reference sequence). CDR3 coding DNA: TGTGCCAGCAGCTCTACAGCAAGCTCCTATAATTCACCCCTCCACTTT. Translated: CASSSTASSYNSPLHF. Drawing the rest from reference TRBV5-4 and TRBJ1-6, the complete variable domain is ETGVTQSPTHLIKTRGQQVTLRCSSQSGHNTVSWYQQALGQGPQFIFQYYREEENGRGNFPPRFSGLQFPNYSSELNVNALELDDSALYLCASSSTASSYNSPLHFGNGTRLTVT.

The gene calls are TRBV3-1 (or the pseudogene TRBV3-2) and TRBJ2-2; D not resolved. The CDR3 spans 14 residues. Germline-derived CDR1 and CDR2 are LGHDT and YNNKEL (reference sequence). V lost 3 bases and J 10 bases, leaving 15 bases between the germline ends. This CDR3 is CASSHPDPTEELFF. In nucleotides, the CDR3 is TGTGCCAGCAGCCACCCTGATCCTACGGAGGAGCTGTTTTTT.

This chain joins TRBV12-3 or TRBV12-4 and TRBJ1-6, with TRBD1 as a possible D gene (6 bases). With 6 bases removed from V and 10 bases from J, the gap between germline ends came to 13 bases. The CDR3 loop spans 13 amino acids. The CDR3 DNA reads as TGTGCCAGCAGGCAGGGGATCCAGTCACCCCTCCACTTT. Residues: CASRQGIQSPLHF.

The chain joins TRBV7-9 to TRBJ1-4; TRBD1 agrees at 7 bases. Losses at the gene ends were 5 bases for V and 4 bases for J; bases not matched to a gene: 7. CDR3 length: 15 amino acids. Germline CDR1 is SEHNR and CDR2 is FQNEAQ (reference sequence). The CDR3 region is CASSQGQALNEKLFF. The CDR3 DNA sequence: TGTGCCAGCAGCCAAGGACAGGCTCTTAATGAAAAACTGTTTTTT.

A single count supports this clone. The CDR3 sequence: CASRLESYEQYV. The DNA of the CDR3 is TGTGCCAGCAGACTAGAGTCCTACGAGCAGTACGTC. The genes are TRBV2 and TRBJ2-7; D is possibly TRBD2 (5 bases). The V end lost 6 bases, the J end lost 1 base, and 7 bases lay between the germline ends. Germline V CDR1 and CDR2: SNHLY, FYNNEI. The CDR3 runs 12 residues.

The rearrangement links TRBV4-2 to TRBJ1-6; TRBD1 is a possible D gene (6 bases). Germline CDR1 reads LGHNA; CDR2 reads YNFKEQ. Trimming took 0 bases from V and 7 from J, leaving 13 bases between them. The CDR3 is 16 amino acids. In nucleotides, the CDR3 is TGTGCCAGCAGCCAAGAGGGGGGGGGCGTGAATTCACCCCTCCACTTT. This translates into CASSQEGGGVNSPLHF.

V usage is TRBV3-1 (or the pseudogene TRBV3-2) and J usage is TRBJ1-1; perhaps TRBD1 as D (5 bases). This CDR3 has 16 amino acids. The germline V and J ends were trimmed by 2 bases and 5 bases, with 18 bases remaining between them. Germline V gene lookup returns CDR1 LGHDT and CDR2 YNNKEL (reference sequence). The CDR3 loop is CASSQWRPQGKTEAFF. For the CDR3, the DNA is TGTGCCAGCAGCCAATGGCGCCCCCAGGGAAAGACTGAAGCTTTCTTT.

This chain uses TRBV6-5 with TRBJ1-5; D is perhaps TRBD1 (5 bases). Looked up from germline, CDR1 is MNHEY and CDR2 is SVGAGI. This CDR3 contains 14 residues. V lost 2 bases to trimming and J lost 5 bases, with 10 bases between them. The CDR3 DNA sequence: TGTGCCAGCAGTTACCGGGGGGAGGATCAGCCCCAGCATTTT. Translating gives CASSYRGEDQPQHF.

This clone has only one observation. The rearrangement uses TRBV15 and TRBJ2-2; 8 bases map to TRBD1. The CDR3 is 16 amino acids. After removal of 7 bases from V and 0 bases from J, the junction contained 7 bases not matched to a gene. The germline gives CDR1 LNHNV, CDR2 YYDKDF (reference sequence). CDR3 protein: CATNNRTGSNTGELFF. For the CDR3, the DNA is TGTGCCACCAACAACCGGACAGGGTCGAACACCGGGGAGCTGTTTTTT.

The J gene is TRBJ2-1, the V gene TRBV7-2; TRBD2 matches at 14 bases. Germline-derived CDR1 and CDR2 are SGHTA and FQGNSA. The CDR3 extends over 18 amino acids. The V and J ends lost 6 bases and 4 bases, in that order; junction bases with no gene match: 11. The DNA of the CDR3 is TGTGCCAGCAGTAAAGTAGGGACTAGCGGGGGCATTTACAATGAGCAGTTCTTC. This sequence encodes CASSKVGTSGGIYNEQFF.

The rearrangement uses TRBV29-1 and TRBJ2-3; no definite D call. The CDR3 consists of 12 residues. Per the germline V gene, CDR1 is SQVTM and CDR2 is ANQGSEA. CDR3 DNA: TGCACCCCGACTTCAACCACAGATACGCAGTATTTT. Amino acid sequence: CTPTSTTDTQYF.

The chain uses TRBV25-1 and TRBJ1-4, with D hard to call. This CDR3 region has 13 residues. Germline loops: CDR1 MGHDK, CDR2 SYGVNS. V was cut by 2 bases and J by 3 bases, with 4 bases left in between. CDR3 region: CASSEGPNEKLFF. The CDR3 coding sequence is TGTGCCAGCAGTGAAGGTCCTAATGAAAAACTGTTTTTT.

The chain links TRBV6-4 to TRBJ2-6; TRBD1 might be the D (7 bases). Germline-derived CDR1 and CDR2 are MRHNA and SNTAGT. Trimming left V 5 bases short and J 3 bases short, with 11 bases between. CDR3 length equals 15 residues. CDR3 residues: CASSRGTDGANVLTF. The CDR3 nucleotides are TGTGCCAGCAGTCGCGGGACAGATGGGGCCAACGTCCTGACTTTC.

The chain uses TRBV2 and TRBJ2-7; perhaps D is TRBD1 or TRBD2 (5 bases each). V was pared by 3 bases and J by 3 bases, with 12 bases between. This CDR3 is built from 14 residues. Germline V CDR1 and CDR2: SNHLY, FYNNEI. This CDR3 reads CASSEGRYNYEQYV. Written as DNA, the CDR3 is TGTGCCAGCAGTGAGGGACGGTACAACTACGAGCAGTACGTC.

This rearrangement joins TRBV6-2 or TRBV6-3 to TRBJ2-7; possible D gene TRBD1, 6 bases. The CDR3 is 14 amino acids. Germline CDR1 and CDR2: MNHEY and SVGEGT. The germline V and J ends were trimmed by 6 bases and 3 bases, with 15 bases remaining between them. The CDR3 nucleotides read TGTGCCAGCAGCCTACTGGGGGCAATCTACGAGCAGTACGTC. This sequence encodes CASSLLGAIYEQYV.

The chain has TRBV7-9 and TRBJ1-1, with D hard to call. Germline lookup yields CDR1 SEHNR and CDR2 FQNEAQ (reference sequence). The V and J ends lost 5 bases and 0 bases respectively, with 7 bases between them. The CDR3 runs 13 residues. CDR3 coding DNA: TGTGCCAGCAGCACGACGGTGAACACTGAAGCTTTCTTT. It specifies CASSTTVNTEAFF.

This clone was observed a single time. The chain joins TRBV6-2 or TRBV6-3 to TRBJ1-1; D gene uncertain. The CDR3 is 11 amino acids. Trimming took 8 bases from V and 7 from J, leaving 11 bases between them. Germline V CDR1 and CDR2: MNHEY, SVGEGT. CDR3 bases: TGTGCCAGCCGCCGGGGAGTTGAAGCTTTCTTT. This codes for CASRRGVEAFF.